Below, 29 T cell receptor beta chains from the same sample are listed, as sequenced in a study of neurological immune-mediated disorders (dated by TCRdb to between 2018 and 2020). To prepare the library, 5' RACE was applied. Sequenced on an Illumina HiSeq 2500. TCRdb applied fastp at Q25 and MiXCR to the public reads, then kept only in-frame beta chains. For every CDR3 protein sequence, its rows merge into one entry that carries the most common genes and DNA. The sample has roughly 60,000 distinct CDR3 sequences on record, 2% to 3% of them singletons. The ten largest clonotypes hold about 3% of the sample. The sequenced sample was PBMCs. Receptors originate from a man over 45 with multiple sclerosis.

In regard to this clonotype: This clone may be a read error of a much larger clone one base away. The CDR3 DNA reads as TGTGCCAACAGCCCCAGGGCGGACGAGCAGTACTTC. Protein sequence: CANSPRADEQYF. The rearrangement uses TRBV15 and TRBJ2-7, with D possibly matching TRBD1 (5 bases). The germline V gene encodes CDR1 LNHNV and CDR2 YYDKDF (reference sequence). The CDR3 sequence is 12 residues long.

This clonotype was counted at least ten times. The chain uses TRBV28 and TRBJ2-7; 10 positions match TRBD1. After removal of 6 bases from V and 9 bases from J, the junction contained 11 bases not matched to a gene. The CDR3 length is 14 residues. Germline CDR1 and CDR2: MDHEN and SYDVKM. The CDR3 DNA is TGTGCCAGCAGCACTACGGCCCGGACAGGGGGGCAGTACTTC. Translated, it gives CASSTTARTGGQYF. The variable domain in full, with the rest retrieved from reference TRBV28 and TRBJ2-7, is DVKVTQSSRYLVKRTGEKVFLECVQDMDHENMFWYRQDPGLGLRLIYFSYDVKMKEKGDIPEGYSVSREKKERFSLILESASTNQTSMYLCASSTTARTGGQYFGPGTRLTVT.

This rearrangement joins TRBV4-3 to TRBJ2-3; unclear D gene. Germline CDR1 is LGHNA and CDR2 is YSLEER. This CDR3 has 14 amino acids. Trimming pared 0 bases from V and 6 bases from J, leaving 10 bases between. The CDR3 loop is CASSQDRSKDTQYF. CDR3 bases: TGCGCCAGCAGCCAAGATCGGAGCAAGGATACGCAGTATTTT.

At least ten counts were recorded for this clonotype. The rearrangement links TRBV10-3 to TRBJ2-6; the D is unclear. Between the trimmed V and J ends, which lost 2 bases and 0 bases, there was a span of 5 bases. CDR3 length: 15 residues. Germline loops: CDR1 ENHRY, CDR2 SYGVKD. The CDR3 sequence: CAISERDSGANVLTF. In DNA, the CDR3 is TGTGCCATCAGTGAGAGGGACTCTGGGGCCAACGTCCTGACTTTC.

This clonotype was observed at least ten times. The gene calls are TRBV7-8 and TRBJ2-3; D is perhaps TRBD1 (7 bases). Trimming took 1 base from V and 6 from J, leaving 17 bases between them. The CDR3 length is 16 residues. The germline V gene has CDR1 SGHVS and CDR2 FQNEAQ. The DNA of the CDR3 is TGTGCCAGCAGCTTAGATGGCGCAGGGGGGAGGGATACGCAGTATTTT. The encoded protein is CASSLDGAGGRDTQYF.

This chain links TRBV19 with TRBJ1-1, with D perhaps matching TRBD1 (6 bases). The CDR3 is made up of 16 amino acids. Germline CDR1 reads LNHDA; CDR2 reads SQIVND (reference sequence). V shed 2 bases and J shed 10 bases, with 23 bases lying between them. This CDR3 reads CASSIWGFRQAAVAFF. DNA of the CDR3: TGTGCCAGTAGTATATGGGGTTTCAGACAGGCGGCAGTAGCTTTCTTT.

Ten or more counts support this clonotype. The chain links TRBV18 to TRBJ2-1; 9 bases fit TRBD2. V shed 4 bases and J 0 bases; nucleotides not matched to a gene: 7. This CDR3 comprises 17 residues. Germline V gene data show CDR1 as KGHSH and CDR2 as LQKENI. Written as DNA, the CDR3 is TGTGCCAGCTCACAAACTAGCGGGTCGAGCTCCTACAATGAGCAGTTCTTC. It specifies CASSQTSGSSSYNEQFF. The whole variable domain, filled in from reference TRBV18 and TRBJ2-1, reads NAGVMQNPRHLVRRRGQEARLRCSPMKGHSHVYWYRQLPEEGLKFMVYLQKENIIDESGMPKERFSAEFPKEGPSILRIQQVVRGDSAAYFCASSQTSGSSSYNEQFFGPGTRLTVL.

This clonotype was picked up many times. This chain links TRBV6-5 with TRBJ1-4; tentative D call: TRBD1 (5 bases). Germline V gene data show CDR1 as MNHEY and CDR2 as SVGAGI. The length of the CDR3 is 15 residues. Trimming took off 6 bases at V and 4 bases at J, with 15 bases between the two ends. The CDR3 spells CASSHGGIGNEKLFF. The CDR3 DNA reads as TGTGCCAGCAGCCACGGGGGGATTGGTAATGAAAAACTGTTTTTT.

This clonotype was observed many times. This chain joins TRBV7-2 and TRBJ2-3; D uncertain. This CDR3 is 13 amino acids long. Between the trimmed V and J ends, which lost 1 base and 4 bases, there was a span of 6 bases. CDR1 and CDR2 (germline): SGHTA, FQGNSA. The CDR3, as DNA: TGTGCCAGCAGCTTAGATAGGTCAGATACGCAGTATTTT. This encodes CASSLDRSDTQYF.

This clonotype was seen repeatedly, ten times or more. The DNA for the CDR3 is TGTGCCAGCAGCGTAGTAGGGAGGGACACTGAAGCTTTCTTT. It specifies CASSVVGRDTEAFF. This rearrangement joins TRBV9 to TRBJ1-1; D gene uncertain. CDR3 size: 14 residues. Germline lookup yields CDR1 SGDLS and CDR2 YYNGEE. V was pared by 0 bases and J by 3 bases, with 9 bases between. Supplemented by reference TRBV9 and TRBJ1-1, the full variable domain reads DSGVTQTPKHLITATGQRVTLRCSPRSGDLSVYWYQQSLDQGLQFLIQYYNGEERAKGNILERFSAQQFPDLHSELNLSSLELGDSALYFCASSVVGRDTEAFFGQGTRLTVV.

At least ten counts were recorded for this clonotype. The CDR3 DNA is TGTGCCAGCCGCAGGGGGGACCTCACAGATACGCAGTATTTT. Amino acids: CASRRGDLTDTQYF. The V gene is TRBV6-6, the J gene TRBJ2-3, with a tentative D call TRBD1 (7 bases). The CDR3 extends over 14 amino acids. Germline CDR1 MNHNY, CDR2 SVGAGI (reference sequence). Trimming left V 8 bases short and J 2 bases short, with 14 bases between.

This clonotype turned up a few times. A much larger clone lies a single base off, so this may be a read error. This rearrangement joins TRBV7-9 to TRBJ1-4; the D is unclear. The CDR3 length is 11 residues. Germline CDR1 and CDR2: SEHNR and FQNEAQ (reference sequence). In DNA, the CDR3 is TGTGCCAGCAGCTTAGCAGAAACACTGTTTTTT. The encoded protein is CASSLAETLFF. Full variable domain (outside the CDR3, taken from reference TRBV7-9 and TRBJ1-4): DTGVSQNPRHKITKRGQNVTFRCDPISEHNRLYWYRQTLGQGPEFLTYFQNEAQLEKSRLLSDRFSAERPKGSFSTLEIQRTEQGDSAMYLCASSLAETLFFGSGTQLSVL.

The rearrangement joins TRBV30 to TRBJ1-1, with D uncertain. Germline-derived CDR1 and CDR2 are GTSNPN and SVGIG (reference sequence). This CDR3 is 11 amino acids long. V gave up 7 bases and J gave up 0 bases, with 6 bases separating them. This chain's CDR3 is CASRMNTEAFF. DNA for the CDR3: TGTGCCTCCCGTATGAACACTGAAGCTTTCTTT.

This clonotype has a count of ten or more. CDR3 bases: TGCGCCAGCAGCGGCGGGACTGGAGGGAGCACCGGGGAGCTGTTTTTT. This encodes CASSGGTGGSTGELFF. The chain joins TRBV5-1 to TRBJ2-2; a possible D gene is TRBD2 (6 bases). V was shortened by 4 bases and J by 4 bases, with 17 bases between the two germline ends. CDR1 and CDR2 (germline): SGHRS, YFSETQ. This CDR3 region has 16 residues.

This clonotype was picked up many times. The V gene is TRBV10-1, the J gene TRBJ2-1, with a weak D call TRBD2 (5 bases). Looked up from germline, CDR1 is WNHNN and CDR2 is SYGVQD (reference sequence). V lost 3 bases and J lost 8, with 14 bases in between. This CDR3 has 14 residues. The CDR3 DNA reads as TGCGCCAGCAGTGATAATGGGAGAGTCGATGAGCAGTTCTTC. Translation gives CASSDNGRVDEQFF.

This clonotype showed up many times. This chain joins TRBV15 and TRBJ1-1; no reliable D call. The CDR3 sequence is 13 residues long. Trimming removed 4 bases from V and 1 base from J, with 7 bases in between. Germline CDR1 is LNHNV and CDR2 is YYDKDF (reference sequence). CDR3 nucleotides: TGTGCCACCAGCAAGCTTACGAACACTGAAGCTTTCTTT. Its translation is CATSKLTNTEAFF.

In its sample, this clonotype was seen many times. J is TRBJ1-6 and V is TRBV20-1; TRBD1 aligns across 7 bases. This CDR3 region has 13 residues. Losses at the gene ends were 5 bases for V and 7 bases for J; bases not matched to a gene: 5. The germline V gene encodes CDR1 DFQATT and CDR2 SNEGSKA (reference sequence). The CDR3 loop reads CSAGDRANSPLHF. The CDR3 region has the DNA TGCAGTGCTGGTGACAGGGCGAATTCACCCCTCCACTTT.

This clonotype was recorded many times. This chain links TRBV5-1 with TRBJ1-1; no reliable D call. This CDR3 region has 13 residues. Germline loops: CDR1 SGHRS, CDR2 YFSETQ. V lost 0 bases to trimming and J lost 0 bases, with 3 bases between them. The CDR3 DNA reads TGCGCCAGCAGCTTGGGTCTGAACACTGAAGCTTTCTTT. Translation: CASSLGLNTEAFF.

This clonotype was detected ten times or more. The chain uses TRBV6-6 and TRBJ2-7, with D possibly matching TRBD2 (6 bases). The V and J ends lost 6 bases and 2 bases respectively, with 11 bases between them. CDR1 is MNHNY, CDR2 SVGAGI, per germline (reference sequence). The CDR3 loop spans 13 amino acids. This chain's CDR3 is CASSNGGTYEQYF. In DNA form, the CDR3 reads TGTGCCAGCAGCAACGGGGGAACCTACGAGCAGTACTTC.

This clonotype was detected many times. The chain combines TRBV9 with TRBJ2-1, with TRBD2 identical over 10 bases. After removal of 1 base from V and 4 bases from J, the junction contained 2 bases not matched to a gene. The germline CDR1 and CDR2 sequences are SGDLS and YYNGEE. The CDR3 is 15 amino acids. CDR3 in amino acids: CASSVLAGEYNEQFF. CDR3 DNA sequence: TGTGCCAGCAGCGTACTAGCGGGGGAGTACAATGAGCAGTTCTTC.

This clonotype was observed at least ten times. J is TRBJ1-6 and V is TRBV28; D unclear. The V end lost 8 bases, the J end lost 0 bases, and 5 bases lay between the germline ends. The CDR3 length is 13 residues. Germline V gives CDR1 MDHEN, CDR2 SYDVKM. CDR3 sequence reads: CASGSSYNSPLHF. For the CDR3, the DNA is TGTGCCAGCGGGAGCTCCTATAATTCACCCCTCCACTTT.

Only one count was recorded for this clonotype. The chain recombines TRBV6-2 or TRBV6-3 with TRBJ2-3, with 7 bases that match TRBD2. Germline values: CDR1 MNHEY, CDR2 SVGEGT. The V and J ends lost 6 bases and 4 bases, in that order; junction bases with no gene match: 7. The CDR3 is 14 amino acids. This CDR3 reads CASSSSGAPDTQYF. CDR3 coding DNA: TGTGCCAGCAGCTCGAGCGGGGCCCCAGATACGCAGTATTTT.

This clonotype was observed many times. In DNA, the CDR3 is TGCAGTGCCACCCCGACAGGAGGTCAGCCCCAGCATTTT. It is translated as CSATPTGGQPQHF. The chain joins TRBV20-1 to TRBJ1-5, with a tentative D call TRBD1 (6 bases). The germline V and J ends were trimmed by 6 bases and 6 bases, with 15 bases remaining between them. This CDR3 comprises 13 residues. The germline CDR1 and CDR2 sequences are DFQATT and SNEGSKA (reference sequence).

There are many counts of this clonotype. The V and J genes are TRBV20-1 and TRBJ2-3; tentatively, D is TRBD2 (7 bases). Between the trimmed V and J ends, which lost 6 bases and 7 bases, there was a span of 20 bases. This CDR3 has 14 residues. Germline V gene data show CDR1 as DFQATT and CDR2 as SNEGSKA (reference sequence). CDR3 residues: CSAKEGGLTHTQYF. The CDR3 DNA reads as TGCAGTGCCAAGGAGGGGGGGCTAACCCATACGCAGTATTTT.

This clonotype was counted many times. The V call is TRBV6-2 or TRBV6-3, the J call TRBJ2-7; a weak D match, TRBD1 (6 bases). Germline values: CDR1 MNHEY, CDR2 SVGEGT. Trimming pared 7 bases from V and 5 bases from J, leaving 15 bases between. The CDR3 sequence is 13 residues long. The CDR3 coding sequence is TGTGCCAGCAAGTGGGGCAGGGGTAACGAGCAGTACTTC. Translating gives CASKWGRGNEQYF.

The table lists this clonotype with many counts. V is TRBV7-9 and J is TRBJ2-7; 11 nucleotides line up with TRBD1. The length of the CDR3 is 15 residues. Per the germline V gene, CDR1 is SEHNR and CDR2 is FQNEAQ (reference sequence). V was clipped by 1 base and J by 4 bases; unmatched bases: 3. For the CDR3, the DNA is TGTGCCAGCAGCTTAGAAGGGACAGGGGGTTACGAGCAGTACTTC. This encodes CASSLEGTGGYEQYF.

This clonotype occurred many times. The gene calls are TRBV27 and TRBJ2-5; tentatively, D is TRBD2 (5 bases). The germline gives CDR1 MNHEY, CDR2 SMNVEV (reference sequence). Trimming removed 3 bases from V and 7 bases from J, with 15 bases in between. The CDR3 is 14 residues long. The CDR3 nucleotides read TGTGCCAGCAGTTTTCTGATTGACGGAGGGACCCAGTACTTC. Translation: CASSFLIDGGTQYF.

This clonotype was detected many times. The gene calls are TRBV7-2 and TRBJ1-2; unclear D gene. Germline-derived CDR1 and CDR2 are SGHTA and FQGNSA. The CDR3 is 12 amino acids. V gave up 3 bases and J gave up 7 bases, with 9 bases separating them. The CDR3 region has the DNA TGTGCCAGCAGCTTCGAGTTGGCTGGCTACACCTTC. Amino acid sequence: CASSFELAGYTF.

This clonotype was picked up many times. As DNA, the CDR3 is TGCAGTGCTAGAGATTGGGGGAGACAAGAGACCCAGTACTTC. This translates into CSARDWGRQETQYF. The genes are TRBV20-1 and TRBJ2-5; TRBD1 or TRBD2 may be the D gene (5 bases each). Trimming removed 0 bases from V and 2 bases from J, with 10 bases in between. The germline V gene encodes CDR1 DFQATT and CDR2 SNEGSKA (reference sequence). This CDR3 is built from 14 residues.